The 5 T cell receptor beta chains below all came from one sample that was sequenced in a study of molecular identifiers for immune sequencing clone quantification. MiXCR, applied by TCRdb to the PCR reads, yields one record per CDR3 protein. The sample consists of about 510,000 distinct CDR3 sequences, roughly 24% of them appearing once. Sequencing was performed on naive CD8+ T cells from blood, with Jurkat cell RNA spiked in. Described subset: FACS-sorted CD8+CD4-CCR7+CD45RA+ naive T cells. Source of these receptors: a human donor in good health. Some libraries in this study had Jurkat cell RNA spiked in.

The chain is built from TRBV19 and TRBJ2-4; D perhaps matches TRBD1 (5 bases). The germline V and J ends were trimmed by 10 bases and 0 bases, with 10 bases remaining between them. The V gene's germline CDR1 is LNHDA and CDR2 SQIVND (reference sequence). The CDR3 is 13 residues long. CDR3 residues: CAIKDKAKNIQYF. The CDR3 nucleotides are TGTGCCATCAAGGACAAAGCCAAAAACATTCAGTACTTC.

The J gene is TRBJ2-2, the V gene TRBV29-1; the D is unclear. The CDR3 length is 12 residues. V lost 4 bases, J lost 4 bases, and 7 bases lay in between. Germline V CDR1 and CDR2: SQVTM, ANQGSEA. The CDR3: CSVVRSTGELFF. The CDR3 DNA is TGCAGCGTTGTAAGAAGCACCGGGGAGCTGTTTTTT.

With respect to this clonotype: A junction boundary mismatches the germline segment, possibly from a read error. The chain has TRBV6-1 and TRBJ2-2, with D perhaps being TRBD1 or TRBD2 (5 bases each). This CDR3 spans 15 amino acids. Germline lookup yields CDR1 MNHNS and CDR2 SASEGT. The CDR3 spells CASSGASQGTGALFF. CDR3 bases: TGTGCCAGCAGTGGGGCCAGCCAGGGCACCGGGGCGCTGTTTTTT.

This clonotype showed up just a few times. J is TRBJ1-1 and V is TRBV4-3; D possibly corresponds to TRBD1 (6 bases). CDR1 and CDR2 from the germline V gene are LGHNA and YSLEER. The CDR3 spans 15 residues. The V end was cut by 3 bases, the J end by 3 bases, with 14 bases between. CDR3 loop: CASSHLRQVYTEAFF. In nucleotides, the CDR3 is TGCGCCAGCAGCCACTTAAGACAGGTCTACACTGAAGCTTTCTTT.

The table lists this clonotype with many counts. The chain links TRBV20-1 to TRBJ2-3, with 8 positions matching TRBD2. The ends lost 1 base at V and 5 bases at J; junction bases unmatched: 11. Germline V gene sequence: CDR1 DFQATT, CDR2 SNEGSKA (reference sequence). The CDR3 runs to 16 residues. The DNA for the CDR3 is TGCAGTGCTAGAGCGGGGGTTAGCGGGATTAAAGATACGCAGTATTTT. Protein sequence: CSARAGVSGIKDTQYF.